Listed below are T cell receptor beta chains from one sample, sequenced in a study of T cells in Graves' hyperthyroidism and ophthalmopathy. TCRdb fed the multiplex PCR reads into MiXCR, producing one record per CDR3 protein. In the table there are 400,000 to 500,000 distinct CDR3 sequences, approximately 14% of which are singletons. Sequenced material: blood. These receptors were taken from a woman between 18 and 30 years old with Graves' hyperthyroidism. CDR3s include the opening cysteine and the closing phenylalanine or tryptophan. A D gene is named only where the DNA matches it firmly. Part of the rows lack a size; the others show once, few, many or a class for expanded clones.

>many|TRBJ2-7|TRBV10-3|TRBD2
CAISESGRLGRGEQYF
TGTGCCATCAGTGAATCGGGCAGACTCGGGAGGGGGGAGCAGTACTTC
>many|TRBJ2-5|TRBV7-3|.
CASSSGGQETQYF
TGTGCCAGCAGCTCCGGGGGCCAAGAGACCCAGTACTTC
>.|TRBJ2-3|TRBV9|TRBD2
CASSVSGLAGGLTDTQYF
TGTGCCAGCAGCGTATCAGGTCTAGCGGGAGGGCTCACAGATACGCAGTATTTT
>few|TRBJ2-7|TRBV18|TRBD2
CTSSPLGGAGVANEQYF
TGTACCAGCTCGCCCCTTGGCGGGGCGGGAGTTGCGAACGAGCAGTACTTC
>.|TRBJ1-2|TRBV28|.
CASSLRLSNYGYTF
TGTGCCAGCAGCCTCCGCCTCTCAAACTATGGCTACACCTTC
>few|TRBJ2-5|TRBV9|.
CASSDMQETQYF
TGTGCCAGCAGCGACATGCAAGAGACCCAGTACTTC
>.|TRBJ1-6|TRBV30|.
CAWSVLGVLDNSPLHF
TGTGCCTGGAGTGTACTCGGGGTTTTGGATAATTCACCCCTCCACTTT
>.|TRBJ2-2|TRBV12-3/TRBV12-4|.
CASSFRGTGNTGELFF
TGTGCCAGCAGTTTCAGAGGGACGGGGAACACCGGGGAGCTGTTTTTT
>many|TRBJ1-1|TRBV7-2|TRBD1
CASSLSGGPAFF
TGTGCCAGCAGCTTATCAGGGGGCCCAGCTTTCTTT
>.|TRBJ1-1|TRBV30|TRBD1
CAWRADRGVLDTEAFF
TGTGCCTGGAGAGCCGACAGGGGTGTTTTGGACACTGAAGCTTTCTTT
>.|TRBJ2-5|TRBV27|TRBD2
CASSLSGLAGTQYF
TGTGCCAGCAGTTTATCGGGACTAGCGGGAACACAGTACTTC
>few|TRBJ2-1|TRBV9|.
CASSVGGRANEQFF
TGTGCCAGCAGCGTAGGGGGCAGGGCAAATGAGCAGTTCTTC
>.|TRBJ2-1|TRBV2|.
CASSRDKGPEQFF
TGTGCCAGCAGTCGTGACAAGGGGCCTGAGCAGTTCTTC
>few|TRBJ2-1|TRBV5-6|TRBD2
CASSSRLAERYGNEQFF
TGTGCCAGCAGCTCTCGACTAGCGGAGCGCTACGGCAATGAGCAGTTCTTC
>many|TRBJ1-5|TRBV28|TRBD1
CASSISGTGGRKPQHF
TGTGCCAGCAGTATCTCCGGGACAGGGGGCAGGAAGCCCCAGCATTTT
>many|TRBJ2-7|TRBV18|TRBD2
CASSPPLPAGAHYEQYF
TGTGCCAGCTCACCACCGTTGCCAGCGGGAGCTCACTACGAGCAGTACTTC
>many|TRBJ2-7|TRBV11-2|.
CASSLVLAEYEQYF
TGTGCCAGCAGCTTAGTTCTCGCAGAATACGAGCAGTACTTC
>many|TRBJ2-1|TRBV30|.
CAWTRGRIYNEQFF
TGTGCCTGGACCCGGGGGCGGATCTACAATGAGCAGTTCTTC
>many|TRBJ2-1|TRBV20-1|TRBD1
CSAGGDRGLDEQFF
TGCAGTGCTGGGGGGGACAGGGGGCTCGATGAGCAGTTCTTC
>.|TRBJ2-3|TRBV14|.
CASSRARGALSADTQYF
TGTGCCAGCAGCCGGGCCCGGGGGGCCCTTTCGGCAGATACGCAGTATTTT
>.|TRBJ1-5|TRBV30|.
CAWSSKENQPQHF
TGTGCCTGGAGCAGCAAGGAAAATCAGCCCCAGCATTTT
>many|TRBJ2-5|TRBV30|TRBD2
CAWSVLAGGGETQYF
TGTGCCTGGAGTGTACTAGCGGGAGGTGGAGAGACCCAGTACTTC
>many|TRBJ1-4|TRBV6-1|TRBD1
CASSRQIPGQLATNEKLFF
TGTGCCAGCAGTCGACAGATACCGGGACAGCTAGCAACTAATGAAAAACTGTTTTTT
>many|TRBJ2-5|TRBV12-3/TRBV12-4|TRBD1
CASSIRQGIQETQYF
TGTGCCAGCAGTATTCGACAGGGAATACAAGAGACCCAGTACTTC
>many|TRBJ2-1|TRBV7-8|TRBD2
CASRPTSGTYNEQFF
TGTGCCAGCAGACCGACTAGCGGGACCTACAATGAGCAGTTCTTC
>many|TRBJ1-2|TRBV18|TRBD1
CASSSGQGRIYTF
TGTGCCAGCTCATCCGGACAGGGCCGGATCTACACCTTC
>.|TRBJ1-1|TRBV19|.
CANSDMDSRAFF
TGTGCCAATAGTGACATGGACAGTCGGGCTTTCTTT
>.|TRBJ1-5|TRBV27|.
CASSLLGGDQPQHF
TGTGCCAGCAGTTTATTGGGGGGCGATCAGCCCCAGCATTTT
>.|TRBJ2-7|TRBV12-5|TRBD1
CASGQGYVDEQYF
TGTGCTAGTGGACAGGGGTATGTCGACGAGCAGTACTTC
>many|TRBJ1-1|TRBV5-1|TRBD1
CASSLDPGTGNTEAFF
TGCGCCAGCAGCTTGGACCCCGGGACAGGGAACACTGAAGCTTTCTTT
>many|TRBJ2-1|TRBV12-3/TRBV12-4|.
CASSLERSYNEQFF
TGTGCCAGCAGTTTAGAGCGGAGCTACAATGAGCAGTTCTTC
>many|TRBJ2-7|TRBV7-9|.
CASSFSRSHEQYF
TGTGCCAGCAGCTTTAGCAGGTCCCACGAGCAGTACTTC
>.|TRBJ2-7|TRBV11-2|TRBD2
CASSLDDASGSFYEQYF
TGTGCCAGCAGCTTAGATGACGCTAGCGGGAGTTTCTACGAGCAGTACTTC
>many|TRBJ1-1|TRBV7-2|TRBD1
CASSPSGAGGYTEAFF
TGTGCCAGCAGCCCCAGTGGAGCAGGGGGATATACTGAAGCTTTCTTT
>few|TRBJ1-1|TRBV19|.
CASSIEGSTNTEAFF
TGTGCCAGTAGTATAGAGGGCAGCACGAACACTGAAGCTTTCTTT
>many|TRBJ1-2|TRBV6-1|TRBD1
CASSEAAEQGAYHGYTF
TGTGCCAGCAGTGAAGCCGCGGAGCAGGGGGCGTACCATGGCTACACCTTC
>many|TRBJ2-6|TRBV29-1|.
CSAVDGRSGANVLTF
TGCAGCGCGGTGGACGGCAGGTCGGGGGCCAACGTCCTGACTTTC
>many|TRBJ2-2|TRBV28|.
CASSSTNTGELFF
TGTGCCAGCAGTTCCACGAACACCGGGGAGCTGTTTTTT
>many|TRBJ2-7|TRBV7-2|TRBD2
CASSLAGTSGSNSYEQYF
TGTGCCAGCAGCTTAGCCGGGACTAGCGGGAGTAATTCCTACGAGCAGTACTTC
>many|TRBJ2-1|TRBV5-1|TRBD2
CASSLAGEPYNEQFF
TGCGCCAGCAGCTTAGCGGGAGAACCCTACAATGAGCAGTTCTTC
>.|TRBJ1-1|TRBV5-6|TRBD1
CASSLLDRVTEAFF
TGTGCCAGCAGCTTGCTGGACAGGGTTACTGAAGCTTTCTTT
>.|TRBJ2-3|TRBV4-3|.
CASSQAAGVLGDTQYF
TGCGCCAGCAGCCAAGCTGCAGGGGTCCTAGGAGATACGCAGTATTTT
>once|TRBJ1-5|TRBV6-9|TRBD1
CASSYSKGAGNQPQHF
TGTGCCAGCAGTTACTCAAAGGGGGCAGGCAATCAGCCCCAGCATTTT
>many|TRBJ2-1|TRBV3-1|TRBD2
CASSLLAVNEQFF
TGTGCCAGCAGCCTACTAGCGGTCAATGAGCAGTTCTTC
>.|TRBJ2-7|TRBV12-3/TRBV12-4|.
CASSPGGRDNYEQYF
TGTGCCAGCAGTCCCGGGGGGCGGGATAACTACGAGCAGTACTTC
>many|TRBJ2-4|TRBV5-8|TRBD1
CASSLGRDRVNIQYF
TGTGCCAGCAGCTTGGGACGGGACAGGGTGAACATTCAGTACTTC
>many|TRBJ2-1|TRBV7-3|TRBD1
CASSRDRGYEQFF
TGTGCCAGCAGCCGCGACAGGGGTTATGAGCAGTTCTTC
>many|TRBJ2-6|TRBV11-2|.
CASSLVNSGANVLTF
TGTGCCAGCAGCTTAGTCAACTCTGGGGCCAACGTCCTGACTTTC
>many|TRBJ1-1|TRBV6-1|.
CASRAGAPSTEAFF
TGTGCCAGCAGAGCCGGGGCTCCAAGCACTGAAGCTTTCTTT
>few|TRBJ2-7|TRBV28|.
CASSLQEIGYEQYF
TGTGCCAGCAGCCTACAGGAAATAGGCTACGAGCAGTACTTC
>few|TRBJ1-3|TRBV3-1|TRBD1
CASSPSTGGRGSGNTIYF
TGTGCCAGCAGCCCAAGTACAGGGGGCAGAGGATCTGGAAACACCATATATTTT
>.|TRBJ2-3|TRBV18|.
CASSRMGFFTDTQYF
TGTGCCAGCTCACGAATGGGTTTCTTCACAGATACGCAGTATTTT
>many|TRBJ2-2|TRBV12-3/TRBV12-4|.
CASTTAGDTGELFF
TGTGCCAGCACCACCGCCGGGGACACCGGGGAGCTGTTTTTT
>many|TRBJ2-5|TRBV20-1|.
CSASLVAAQETQYF
TGCAGTGCTTCATTGGTGGCAGCCCAAGAGACCCAGTACTTC
>.|TRBJ2-1|TRBV28|TRBD1
CASSLRPGGPKQFF
TGTGCCAGCAGTTTACGGCCAGGGGGCCCCAAGCAGTTCTTC
>.|TRBJ2-1|TRBV6-2/TRBV6-3|TRBD2
CASSYVAGASEQFF
TGTGCCAGCAGTTACGTAGCGGGGGCCTCGGAGCAGTTCTTC
>.|TRBJ1-4|TRBV11-1|TRBD1
CASSLSGQLNEKLFF
TGTGCCAGCAGCTTATCGGGACAGCTTAATGAAAAACTGTTTTTT
>few|TRBJ2-2|TRBV3-1|.
CASSQAPSGELFF
TGTGCCAGCAGCCAAGCACCCAGCGGGGAGCTGTTTTTT
>.|TRBJ1-5|TRBV7-2|.
CASSLLTTQPQHF
TGTGCCAGCAGCTTGTTGACCACTCAGCCCCAGCATTTT